The clone carrying this TCR beta chain was observed once. Clones were read by immunoSEQ multiplex PCR, and TCRdb kept only the in-frame ones, dropping some. The sample contains about 50,000 clones, around 85% of which appear only once. This specimen belongs to a study of blood T cell repertoires in COVID-19. The CDR3 spans 13 residues. With 2 bases removed from V and 4 bases from J, the gap between germline ends came to 6 bases. In germline, CDR1 is SGHAT, CDR2 FQNNGV. The sequenced material came from peripheral blood. The chain combines TRBV11-2 with TRBJ1-5; D remains unclear. The clonotype was recovered from a human donor in a cohort sampled during active COVID-19. The CDR3 DNA follows: TGTGCCAGCAGCTTAACCCAGAATCAGCCCCAGCATTTT. Amino acid sequence: CASSLTQNQPQHF.